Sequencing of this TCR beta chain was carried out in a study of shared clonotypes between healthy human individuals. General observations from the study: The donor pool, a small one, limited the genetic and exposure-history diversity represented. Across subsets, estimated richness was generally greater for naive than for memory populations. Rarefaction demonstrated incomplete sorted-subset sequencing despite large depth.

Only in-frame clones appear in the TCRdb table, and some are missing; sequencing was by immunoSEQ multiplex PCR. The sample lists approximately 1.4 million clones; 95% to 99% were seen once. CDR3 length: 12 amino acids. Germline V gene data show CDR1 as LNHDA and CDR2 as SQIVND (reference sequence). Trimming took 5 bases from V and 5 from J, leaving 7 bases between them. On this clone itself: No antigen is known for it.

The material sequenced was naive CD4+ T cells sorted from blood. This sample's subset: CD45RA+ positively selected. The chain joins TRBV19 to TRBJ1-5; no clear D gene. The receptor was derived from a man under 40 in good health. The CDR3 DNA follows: TGTGCCAGTAGTTCCCCTTATCAGCCCCAGCATTTT. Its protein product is CASSSPYQPQHF.